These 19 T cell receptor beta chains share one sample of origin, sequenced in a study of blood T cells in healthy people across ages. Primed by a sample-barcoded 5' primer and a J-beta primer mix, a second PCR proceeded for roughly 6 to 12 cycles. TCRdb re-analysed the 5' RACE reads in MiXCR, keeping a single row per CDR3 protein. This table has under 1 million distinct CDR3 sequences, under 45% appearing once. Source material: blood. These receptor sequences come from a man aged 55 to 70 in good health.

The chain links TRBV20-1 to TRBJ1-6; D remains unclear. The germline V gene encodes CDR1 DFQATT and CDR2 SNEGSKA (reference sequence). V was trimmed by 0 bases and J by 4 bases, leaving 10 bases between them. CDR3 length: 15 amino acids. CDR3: CSARDGAGYNSPLHF. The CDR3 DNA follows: TGCAGTGCTAGAGATGGTGCGGGTTATAATTCACCCCTCCACTTT.

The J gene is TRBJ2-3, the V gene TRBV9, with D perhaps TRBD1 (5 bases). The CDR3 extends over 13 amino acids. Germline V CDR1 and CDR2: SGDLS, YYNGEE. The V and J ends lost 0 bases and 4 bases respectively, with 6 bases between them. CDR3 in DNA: TGTGCCAGCAGCGTAGTGGGGCCAGATACGCAGTATTTT. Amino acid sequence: CASSVVGPDTQYF.

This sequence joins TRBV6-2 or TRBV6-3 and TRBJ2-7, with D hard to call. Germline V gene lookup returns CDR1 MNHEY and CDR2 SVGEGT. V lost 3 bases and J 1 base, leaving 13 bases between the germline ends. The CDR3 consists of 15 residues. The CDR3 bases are TGTGCCAGCAGTTATGGCAGAGCTTATTCCTACGAGCAGTACTTC. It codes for CASSYGRAYSYEQYF.

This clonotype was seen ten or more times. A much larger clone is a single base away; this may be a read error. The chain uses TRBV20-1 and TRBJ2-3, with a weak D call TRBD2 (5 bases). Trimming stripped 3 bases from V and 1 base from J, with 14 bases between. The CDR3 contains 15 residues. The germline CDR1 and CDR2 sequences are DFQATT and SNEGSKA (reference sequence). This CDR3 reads CSASRRRAGTDTQYF. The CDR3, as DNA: TGCAGTGCTAGCAGAAGACGAGCGGGCACAGATACGCAGTATTTT.

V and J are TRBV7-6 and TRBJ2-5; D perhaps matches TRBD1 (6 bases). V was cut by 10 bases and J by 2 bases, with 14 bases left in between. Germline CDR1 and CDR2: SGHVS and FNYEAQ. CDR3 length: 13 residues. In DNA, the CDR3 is TGTGCCATCTCCGGGACAAAGCAAGAGACCCAGTACTTC. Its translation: CAISGTKQETQYF.

The DNA for the CDR3 is TGTGCCAGCAGTTTACTTATCCATAGCGGGGCACGGCTAGAGGGTGAGCAGTTCTTC. Protein product: CASSLLIHSGARLEGEQFF. V gene TRBV6-5 combines with J gene TRBJ2-1; 8 nucleotides match TRBD2. This CDR3 region has 19 residues. Germline CDR1 MNHEY, CDR2 SVGAGI. V dropped 4 bases and J dropped 9; count of bases not matched to a gene: 23.

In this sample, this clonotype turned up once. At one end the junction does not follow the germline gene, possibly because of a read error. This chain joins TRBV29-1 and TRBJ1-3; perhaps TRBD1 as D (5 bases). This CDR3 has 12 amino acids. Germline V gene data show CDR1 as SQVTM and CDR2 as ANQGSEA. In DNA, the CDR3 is TGCAGCGTCGGGACTTTTGGAGACACCATATATTTT. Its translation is CSVGTFGDTIYF.

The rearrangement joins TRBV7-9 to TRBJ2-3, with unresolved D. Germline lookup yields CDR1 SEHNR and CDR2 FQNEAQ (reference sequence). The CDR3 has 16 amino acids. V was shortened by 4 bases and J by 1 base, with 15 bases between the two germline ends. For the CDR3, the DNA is TGTGCCAGCAGCTCCGCCCCGGCTAGTCGCACAGATACGCAGTATTTT. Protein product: CASSSAPASRTDTQYF. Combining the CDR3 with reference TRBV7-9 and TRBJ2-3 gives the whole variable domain DTGVSQNPRHKITKRGQNVTFRCDPISEHNRLYWYRQTLGQGPEFLTYFQNEAQLEKSRLLSDRFSAERPKGSFSTLEIQRTEQGDSAMYLCASSSAPASRTDTQYFGPGTRLTVL.

The CDR3 sequence: CASSSSVRLAGLPYNEQFF. The DNA of the CDR3 is TGTGCCAGCAGCTCAAGCGTGCGACTAGCGGGCCTCCCCTACAATGAGCAGTTCTTC. The chain links TRBV7-2 to TRBJ2-1, with 10 bases fitting TRBD2. With V trimmed by 4 bases and J by 2 bases, 14 bases remained unmatched. The V gene's germline CDR1 is SGHTA and CDR2 FQGNSA. The CDR3 is made up of 19 amino acids.

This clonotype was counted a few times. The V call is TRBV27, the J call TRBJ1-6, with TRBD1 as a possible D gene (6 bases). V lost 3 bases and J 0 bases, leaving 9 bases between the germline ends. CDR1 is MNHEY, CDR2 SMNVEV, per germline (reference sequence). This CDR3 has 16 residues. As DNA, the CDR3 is TGTGCCAGCAGTTTGGCGGGGGCCTCCTATAATTCACCCCTCCACTTT. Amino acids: CASSLAGASYNSPLHF.

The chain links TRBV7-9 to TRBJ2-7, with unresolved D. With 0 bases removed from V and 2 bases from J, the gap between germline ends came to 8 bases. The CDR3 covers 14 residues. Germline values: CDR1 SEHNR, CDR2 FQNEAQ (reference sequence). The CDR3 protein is CASSLATLAYEQYF. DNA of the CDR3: TGTGCCAGCAGCTTAGCGACCTTGGCCTACGAGCAGTACTTC. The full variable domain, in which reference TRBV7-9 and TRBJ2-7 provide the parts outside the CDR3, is DTGVSQNPRHKITKRGQNVTFRCDPISEHNRLYWYRQTLGQGPEFLTYFQNEAQLEKSRLLSDRFSAERPKGSFSTLEIQRTEQGDSAMYLCASSLATLAYEQYFGPGTRLTVT.

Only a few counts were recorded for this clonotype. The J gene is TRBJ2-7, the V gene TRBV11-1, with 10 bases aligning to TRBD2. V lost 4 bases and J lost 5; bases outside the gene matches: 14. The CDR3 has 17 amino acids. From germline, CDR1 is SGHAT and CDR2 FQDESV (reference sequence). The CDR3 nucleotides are TGTGCCAGCAGCTACACTAGCGGGACAGGTATATTCCACGAGCAGTACTTC. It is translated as CASSYTSGTGIFHEQYF.

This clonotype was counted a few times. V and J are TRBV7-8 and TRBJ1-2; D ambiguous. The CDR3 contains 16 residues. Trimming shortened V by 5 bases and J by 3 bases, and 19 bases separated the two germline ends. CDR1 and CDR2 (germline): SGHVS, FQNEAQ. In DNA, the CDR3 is TGTGCCAGCAGCGCCAATCCCTCGGGGTCCTACTATGGCTACACCTTC. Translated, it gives CASSANPSGSYYGYTF.

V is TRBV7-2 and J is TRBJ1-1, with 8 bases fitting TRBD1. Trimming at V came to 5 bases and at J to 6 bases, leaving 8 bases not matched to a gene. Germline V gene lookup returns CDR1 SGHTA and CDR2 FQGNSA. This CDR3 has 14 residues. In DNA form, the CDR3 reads TGTGCCAGCAGCCAGGGACAGGCCCCAGCTGAAGCTTTCTTT. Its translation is CASSQGQAPAEAFF. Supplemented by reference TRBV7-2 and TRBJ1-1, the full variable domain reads GAGVSQSPSNKVTEKGKDVELRCDPISGHTALYWYRQSLGQGLEFLIYFQGNSAPDKSGLPSDRFSAERTGGSVSTLTIQRTQQEDSAVYLCASSQGQAPAEAFFGQGTRLTVV.

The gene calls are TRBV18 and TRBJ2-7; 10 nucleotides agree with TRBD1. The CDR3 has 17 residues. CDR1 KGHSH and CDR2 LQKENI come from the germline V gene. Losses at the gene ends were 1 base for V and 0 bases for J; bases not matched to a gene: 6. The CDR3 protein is CASSPRDRGPSSYEQYF. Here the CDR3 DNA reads TGTGCCAGCTCACCACGGGACAGGGGCCCCAGCTCCTACGAGCAGTACTTC. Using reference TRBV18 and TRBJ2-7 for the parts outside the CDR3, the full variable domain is NAGVMQNPRHLVRRRGQEARLRCSPMKGHSHVYWYRQLPEEGLKFMVYLQKENIIDESGMPKERFSAEFPKEGPSILRIQQVVRGDSAAYFCASSPRDRGPSSYEQYFGPGTRLTVT.

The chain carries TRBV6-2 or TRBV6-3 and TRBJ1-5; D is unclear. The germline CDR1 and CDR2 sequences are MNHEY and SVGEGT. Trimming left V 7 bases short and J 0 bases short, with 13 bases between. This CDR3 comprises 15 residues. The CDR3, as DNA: TGTGCCAGCAATGGCGCCGGATATAGCAATCAGCCCCAGCATTTT. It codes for CASNGAGYSNQPQHF.

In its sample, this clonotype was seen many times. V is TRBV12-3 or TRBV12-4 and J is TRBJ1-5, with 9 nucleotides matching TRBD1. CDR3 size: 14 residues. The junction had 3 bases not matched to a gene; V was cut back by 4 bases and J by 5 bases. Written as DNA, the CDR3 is TGTGCCAGCAGTTATACAGGGGGCTATCAGCCCCAGCATTTT. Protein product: CASSYTGGYQPQHF.

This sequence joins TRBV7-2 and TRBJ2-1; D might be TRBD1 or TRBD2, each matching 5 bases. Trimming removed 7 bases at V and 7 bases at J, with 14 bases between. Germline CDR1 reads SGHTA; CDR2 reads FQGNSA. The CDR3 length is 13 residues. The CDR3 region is CASTPGPKNEQFF. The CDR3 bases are TGTGCCAGCACCCCGGGGCCAAAAAATGAGCAGTTCTTC.

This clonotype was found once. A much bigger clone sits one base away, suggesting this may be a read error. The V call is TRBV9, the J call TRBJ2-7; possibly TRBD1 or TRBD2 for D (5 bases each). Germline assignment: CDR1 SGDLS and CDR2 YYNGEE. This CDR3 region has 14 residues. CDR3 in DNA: TGTGCCAGCAGCGTAACTCCAGGGACCTACGGGCAGTACTTC. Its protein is CASSVTPGTYGQYF.